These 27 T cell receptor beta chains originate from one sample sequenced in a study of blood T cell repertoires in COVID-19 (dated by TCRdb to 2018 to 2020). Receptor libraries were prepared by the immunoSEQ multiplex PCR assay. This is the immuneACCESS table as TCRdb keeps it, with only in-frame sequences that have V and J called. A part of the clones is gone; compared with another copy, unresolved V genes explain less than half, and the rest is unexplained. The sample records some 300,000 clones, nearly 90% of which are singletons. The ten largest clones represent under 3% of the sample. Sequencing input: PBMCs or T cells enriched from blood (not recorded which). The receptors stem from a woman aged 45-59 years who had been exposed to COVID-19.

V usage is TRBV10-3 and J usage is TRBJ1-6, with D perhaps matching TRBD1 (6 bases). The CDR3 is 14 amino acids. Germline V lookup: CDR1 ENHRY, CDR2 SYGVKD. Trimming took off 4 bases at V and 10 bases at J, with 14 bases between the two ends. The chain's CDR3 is CAISGQGKNSPLHF. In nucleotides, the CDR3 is TGTGCCATCAGTGGTCAGGGGAAGAACTCACCCCTCCACTTT.

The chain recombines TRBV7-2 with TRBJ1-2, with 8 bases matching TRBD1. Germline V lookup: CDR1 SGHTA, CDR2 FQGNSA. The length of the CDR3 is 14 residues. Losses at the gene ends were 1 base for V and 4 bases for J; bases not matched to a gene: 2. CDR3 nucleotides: TGTGCCAGCAGCTTAGGGACAGGGTCCTATGGCTACACCTTC. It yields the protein CASSLGTGSYGYTF.

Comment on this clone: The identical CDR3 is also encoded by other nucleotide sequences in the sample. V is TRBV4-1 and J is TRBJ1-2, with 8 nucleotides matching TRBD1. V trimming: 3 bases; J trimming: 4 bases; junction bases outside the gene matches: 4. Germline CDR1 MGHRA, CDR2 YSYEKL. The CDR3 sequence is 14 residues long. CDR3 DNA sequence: TGCGCCAGCAGCCAGGATACAGGGGGCTATGGCTACACCTTC. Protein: CASSQDTGGYGYTF.

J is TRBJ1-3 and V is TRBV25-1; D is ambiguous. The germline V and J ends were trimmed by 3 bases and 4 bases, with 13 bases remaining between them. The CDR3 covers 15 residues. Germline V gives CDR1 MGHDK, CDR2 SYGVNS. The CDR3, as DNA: TGTGCCAGCAGTGAGAGGTCTACTTACGGAAACACCATATATTTT. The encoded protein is CASSERSTYGNTIYF.

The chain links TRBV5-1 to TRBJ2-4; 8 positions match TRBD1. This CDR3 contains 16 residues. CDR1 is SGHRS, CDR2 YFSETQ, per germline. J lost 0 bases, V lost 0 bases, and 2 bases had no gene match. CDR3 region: CASSLGQGKAKNIQYF. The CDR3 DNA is TGCGCCAGCAGCTTGGGACAGGGGAAAGCCAAAAACATTCAGTACTTC. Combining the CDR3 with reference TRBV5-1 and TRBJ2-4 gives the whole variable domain KAGVTQTPRYLIKTRGQQVTLSCSPISGHRSVSWYQQTPGQGLQFLFEYFSETQRNKGNFPGRFSGRQFSNSRSEMNVSTLELGDSALYLCASSLGQGKAKNIQYFGAGTRLSVL.

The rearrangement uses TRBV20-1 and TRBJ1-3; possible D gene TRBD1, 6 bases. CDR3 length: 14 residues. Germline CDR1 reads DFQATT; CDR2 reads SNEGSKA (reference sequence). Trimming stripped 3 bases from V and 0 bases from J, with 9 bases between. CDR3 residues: CSASKGDSGNTIYF. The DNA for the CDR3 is TGCAGTGCTAGTAAGGGGGACTCTGGAAACACCATATATTTT.

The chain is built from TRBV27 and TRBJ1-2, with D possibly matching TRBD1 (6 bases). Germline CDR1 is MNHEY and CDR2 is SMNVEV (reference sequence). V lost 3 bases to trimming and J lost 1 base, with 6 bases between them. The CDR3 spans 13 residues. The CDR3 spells CASSLDSNYGYTF. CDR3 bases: TGTGCCAGCAGTTTGGACAGTAACTATGGCTACACCTTC.

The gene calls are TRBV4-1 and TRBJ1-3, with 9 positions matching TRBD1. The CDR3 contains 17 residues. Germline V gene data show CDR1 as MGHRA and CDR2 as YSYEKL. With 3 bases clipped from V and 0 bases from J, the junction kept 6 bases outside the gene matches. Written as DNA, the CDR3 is TGCGCCAGCAGCCAGGTTCAGACAGGGGGCTCTGGAAACACCATATATTTT. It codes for CASSQVQTGGSGNTIYF.

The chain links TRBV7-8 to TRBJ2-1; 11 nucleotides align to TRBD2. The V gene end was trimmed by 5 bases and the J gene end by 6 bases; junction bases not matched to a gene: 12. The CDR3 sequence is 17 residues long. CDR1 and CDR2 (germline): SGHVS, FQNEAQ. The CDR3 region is CASSPPIRLAGPNEQFF. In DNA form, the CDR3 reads TGTGCCAGCAGCCCACCAATCCGACTAGCGGGGCCCAATGAGCAGTTCTTC.

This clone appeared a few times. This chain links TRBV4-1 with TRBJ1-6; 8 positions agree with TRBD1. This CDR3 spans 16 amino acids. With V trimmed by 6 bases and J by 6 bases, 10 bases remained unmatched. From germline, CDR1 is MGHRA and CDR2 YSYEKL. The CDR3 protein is CASRQRDRLLNSPLHF. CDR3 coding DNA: TGCGCCAGCAGGCAACGGGACAGGCTACTTAATTCACCCCTCCACTTT.

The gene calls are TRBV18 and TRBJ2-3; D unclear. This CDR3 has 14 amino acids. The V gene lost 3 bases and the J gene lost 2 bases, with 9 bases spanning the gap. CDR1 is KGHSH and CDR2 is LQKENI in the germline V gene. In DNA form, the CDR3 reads TGTGCCAGCTCACCCATCTATACCACAGATACGCAGTATTTT. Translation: CASSPIYTTDTQYF. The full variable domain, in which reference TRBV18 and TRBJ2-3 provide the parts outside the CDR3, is NAGVMQNPRHLVRRRGQEARLRCSPMKGHSHVYWYRQLPEEGLKFMVYLQKENIIDESGMPKERFSAEFPKEGPSILRIQQVVRGDSAAYFCASSPIYTTDTQYFGPGTRLTVL.

This CDR3 is CASSLGNRAVGAKNIQYF. The CDR3 DNA reads as TGTGCCAGCAGCTTGGGGAACAGGGCCGTAGGCGCCAAAAACATTCAGTACTTC. The chain carries TRBV7-2 and TRBJ2-4; D perhaps matches TRBD1 (6 bases). The germline CDR1 and CDR2 sequences are SGHTA and FQGNSA. The V and J ends lost 3 bases and 1 base respectively, with 19 bases between them. The CDR3 length is 18 residues. Complete variable domain (other parts from reference TRBV7-2 and TRBJ2-4): GAGVSQSPSNKVTEKGKDVELRCDPISGHTALYWYRQSLGQGLEFLIYFQGNSAPDKSGLPSDRFSAERTGGSVSTLTIQRTQQEDSAVYLCASSLGNRAVGAKNIQYFGAGTRLSVL.

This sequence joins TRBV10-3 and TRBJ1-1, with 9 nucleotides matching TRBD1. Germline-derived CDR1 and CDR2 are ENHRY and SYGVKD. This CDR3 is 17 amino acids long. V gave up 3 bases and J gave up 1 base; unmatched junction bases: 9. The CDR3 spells CAISEPAGTGTNTEAFF. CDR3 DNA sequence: TGTGCCATCAGTGAACCAGCCGGGACAGGGACGAACACTGAAGCTTTCTTT.

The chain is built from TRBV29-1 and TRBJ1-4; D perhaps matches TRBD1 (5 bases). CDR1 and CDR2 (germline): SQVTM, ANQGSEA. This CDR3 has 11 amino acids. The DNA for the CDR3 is TGCGTCGGAAGGGAGGGGGAAAAACTGTTTTTT. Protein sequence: CVGREGEKLFF. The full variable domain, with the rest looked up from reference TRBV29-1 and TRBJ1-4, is SAVISQKPSRDICQRGTSLTIQCQVDSQVTMMFWYRQQPGQSLTLIATANQGSEATYESGFVIDKFPISRPNLTFSTLTVSNMSPEDSSIYLCVGREGEKLFFGSGTQLSVL.

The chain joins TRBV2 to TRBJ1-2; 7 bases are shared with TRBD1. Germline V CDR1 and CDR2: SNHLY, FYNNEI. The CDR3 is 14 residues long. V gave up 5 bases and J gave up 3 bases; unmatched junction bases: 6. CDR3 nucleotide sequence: TGTGCCAGCAGTCCCCTGGGACAGTACTATGGCTACACCTTC. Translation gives CASSPLGQYYGYTF.

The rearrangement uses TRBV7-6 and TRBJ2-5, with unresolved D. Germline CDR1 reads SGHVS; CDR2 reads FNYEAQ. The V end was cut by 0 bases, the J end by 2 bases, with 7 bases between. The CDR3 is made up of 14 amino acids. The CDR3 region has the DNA TGTGCCAGCAGCTTAGCGGTACAGCAAGAGACCCAGTACTTC. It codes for CASSLAVQQETQYF.

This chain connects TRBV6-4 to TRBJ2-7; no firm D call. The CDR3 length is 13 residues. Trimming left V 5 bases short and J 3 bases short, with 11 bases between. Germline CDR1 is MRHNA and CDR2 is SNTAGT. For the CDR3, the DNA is TGTGCCAGCAGTAGAGAGGCGGACTACGAGCAGTACTTC. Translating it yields CASSREADYEQYF.

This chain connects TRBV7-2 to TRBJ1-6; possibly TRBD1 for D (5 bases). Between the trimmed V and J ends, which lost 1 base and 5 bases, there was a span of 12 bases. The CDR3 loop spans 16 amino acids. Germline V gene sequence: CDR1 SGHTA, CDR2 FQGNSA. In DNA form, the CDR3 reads TGTGCCAGCAGCTTAGTAGGTCAGGGAAATAATTCACCCCTCCACTTT. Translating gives CASSLVGQGNNSPLHF.

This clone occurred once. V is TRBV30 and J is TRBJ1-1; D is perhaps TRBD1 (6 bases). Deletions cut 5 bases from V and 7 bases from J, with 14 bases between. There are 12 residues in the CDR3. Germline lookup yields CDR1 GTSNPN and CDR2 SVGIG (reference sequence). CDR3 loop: CAWGQGFGEAFF. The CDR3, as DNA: TGTGCCTGGGGGCAGGGGTTCGGTGAAGCTTTCTTT. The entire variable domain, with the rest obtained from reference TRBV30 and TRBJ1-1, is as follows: SQTIHQWPATLVQPVGSPLSLECTVEGTSNPNLYWYRQAAGRGLQLLFYSVGIGQISSEVPQNLSASRPQDRQFILSSKKLLLSDSGFYLCAWGQGFGEAFFGQGTRLTVV.

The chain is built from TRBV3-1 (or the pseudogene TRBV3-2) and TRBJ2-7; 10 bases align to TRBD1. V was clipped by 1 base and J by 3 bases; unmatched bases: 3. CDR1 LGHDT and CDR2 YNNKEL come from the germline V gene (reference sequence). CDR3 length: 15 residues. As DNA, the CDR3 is TGTGCCAGCAGCCAAGGGACAGGGGGAATCTACGAGCAGTACTTC. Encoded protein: CASSQGTGGIYEQYF.

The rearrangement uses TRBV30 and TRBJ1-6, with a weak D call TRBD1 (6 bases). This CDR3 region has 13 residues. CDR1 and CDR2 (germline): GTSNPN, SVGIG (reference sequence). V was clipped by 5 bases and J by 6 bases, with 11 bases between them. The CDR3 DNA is TGTGCCTGGGGGGGCAGGGGTAATTCACCCCTCCACTTT. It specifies CAWGGRGNSPLHF.

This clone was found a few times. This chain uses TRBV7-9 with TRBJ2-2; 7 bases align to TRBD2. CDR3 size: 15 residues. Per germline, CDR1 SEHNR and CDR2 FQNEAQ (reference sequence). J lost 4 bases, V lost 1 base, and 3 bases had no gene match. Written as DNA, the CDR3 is TGTGCCAGCAGCTTAGTAGCGGGCTCCACCGGGGAGCTGTTTTTT. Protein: CASSLVAGSTGELFF.

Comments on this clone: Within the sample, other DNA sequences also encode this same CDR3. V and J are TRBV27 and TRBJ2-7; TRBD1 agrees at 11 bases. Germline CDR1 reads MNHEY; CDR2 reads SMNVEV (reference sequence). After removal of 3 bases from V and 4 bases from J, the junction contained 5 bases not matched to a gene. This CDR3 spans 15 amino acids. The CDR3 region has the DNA TGTGCCAGCAGTTTGACCGGGACAGGGGGTTACGAGCAGTACTTC. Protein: CASSLTGTGGYEQYF.

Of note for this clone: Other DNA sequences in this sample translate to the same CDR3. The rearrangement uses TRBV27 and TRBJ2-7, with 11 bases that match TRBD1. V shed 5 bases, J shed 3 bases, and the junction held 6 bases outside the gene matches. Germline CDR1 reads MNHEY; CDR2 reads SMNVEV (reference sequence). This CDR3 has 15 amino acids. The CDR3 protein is CASSLTGTGGYEQYF. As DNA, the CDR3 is TGTGCCAGCAGTCTCACCGGGACAGGGGGCTACGAGCAGTACTTC.

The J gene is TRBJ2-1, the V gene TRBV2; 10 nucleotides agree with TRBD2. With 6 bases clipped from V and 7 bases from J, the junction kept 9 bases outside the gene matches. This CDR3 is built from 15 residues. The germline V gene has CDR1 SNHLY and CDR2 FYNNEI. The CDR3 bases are TGTGCCAGCAGACGAGCGGGGGGGCCTTTTAATGAGCAGTTCTTC. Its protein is CASRRAGGPFNEQFF.

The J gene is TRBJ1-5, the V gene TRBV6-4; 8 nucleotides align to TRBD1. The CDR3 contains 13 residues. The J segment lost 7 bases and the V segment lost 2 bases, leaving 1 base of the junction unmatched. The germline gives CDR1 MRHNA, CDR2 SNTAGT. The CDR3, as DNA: TGTGCCAGCAGTGACCGACAGGGGCAGCCCCAGCATTTT. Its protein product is CASSDRQGQPQHF.

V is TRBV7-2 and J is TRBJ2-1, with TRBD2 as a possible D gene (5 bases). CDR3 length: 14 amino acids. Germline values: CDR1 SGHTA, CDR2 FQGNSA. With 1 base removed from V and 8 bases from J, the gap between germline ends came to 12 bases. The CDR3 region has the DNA TGTGCCAGCAGCTTAGAAACCTCGGGGTATGAGCAGTTCTTC. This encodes CASSLETSGYEQFF.